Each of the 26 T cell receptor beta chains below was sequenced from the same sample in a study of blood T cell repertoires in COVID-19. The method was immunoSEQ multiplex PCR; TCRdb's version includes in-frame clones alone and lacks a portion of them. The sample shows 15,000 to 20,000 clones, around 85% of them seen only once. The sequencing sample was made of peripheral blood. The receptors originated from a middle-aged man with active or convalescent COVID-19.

The CDR3, as DNA: TGTGCCAGCTCACCTCGACAGATGAACACTGAAGCTTTCTTT. Amino acid sequence: CASSPRQMNTEAFF. This chain connects TRBV18 to TRBJ1-1, with D tentatively TRBD1 (5 bases). The germline V gene encodes CDR1 KGHSH and CDR2 LQKENI. This CDR3 has 14 amino acids. The V and J ends lost 3 bases and 0 bases respectively, with 8 bases between them.

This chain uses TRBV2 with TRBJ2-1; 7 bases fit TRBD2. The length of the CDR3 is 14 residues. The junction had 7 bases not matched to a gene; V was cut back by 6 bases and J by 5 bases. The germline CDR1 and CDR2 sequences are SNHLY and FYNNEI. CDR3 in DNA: TGTGCCAGCAGCCCCGTTACTAGCGACAATGAGCAGTTCTTC. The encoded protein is CASSPVTSDNEQFF.

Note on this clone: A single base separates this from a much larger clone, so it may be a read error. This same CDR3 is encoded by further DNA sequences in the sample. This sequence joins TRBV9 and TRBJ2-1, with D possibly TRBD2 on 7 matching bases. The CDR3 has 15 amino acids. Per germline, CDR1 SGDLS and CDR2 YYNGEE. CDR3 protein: CASSVEGGARDEQFF. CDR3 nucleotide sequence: TGCGCCAGCAGCGTAGAGGGGGGGGCCCGGGATGAGCAGTTCTTC.

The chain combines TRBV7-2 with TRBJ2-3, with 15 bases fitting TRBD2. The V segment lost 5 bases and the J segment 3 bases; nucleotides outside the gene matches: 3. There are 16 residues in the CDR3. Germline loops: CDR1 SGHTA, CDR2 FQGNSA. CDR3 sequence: CASSHGTSGGTDTQYF. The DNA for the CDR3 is TGTGCCAGCAGCCACGGGACTAGCGGGGGGACAGATACGCAGTATTTT. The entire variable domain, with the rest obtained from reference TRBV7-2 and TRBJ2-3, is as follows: GAGVSQSPSNKVTEKGKDVELRCDPISGHTALYWYRQSLGQGLEFLIYFQGNSAPDKSGLPSDRFSAERTGGSVSTLTIQRTQQEDSAVYLCASSHGTSGGTDTQYFGPGTRLTVL.

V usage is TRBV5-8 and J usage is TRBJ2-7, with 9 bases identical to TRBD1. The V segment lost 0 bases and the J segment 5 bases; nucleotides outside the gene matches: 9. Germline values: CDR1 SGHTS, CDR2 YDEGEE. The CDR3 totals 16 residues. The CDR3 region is CASSLVGGQGRNEQYF. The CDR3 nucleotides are TGTGCCAGCAGCTTGGTGGGGGGACAGGGACGCAACGAGCAGTACTTC.

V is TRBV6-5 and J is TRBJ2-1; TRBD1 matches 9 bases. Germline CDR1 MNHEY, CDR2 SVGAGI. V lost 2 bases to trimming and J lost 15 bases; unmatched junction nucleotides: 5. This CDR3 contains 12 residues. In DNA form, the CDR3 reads TGTGCCAGCAGTTACCCCGGGACAGGGCTGTTCTTC. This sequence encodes CASSYPGTGLFF.

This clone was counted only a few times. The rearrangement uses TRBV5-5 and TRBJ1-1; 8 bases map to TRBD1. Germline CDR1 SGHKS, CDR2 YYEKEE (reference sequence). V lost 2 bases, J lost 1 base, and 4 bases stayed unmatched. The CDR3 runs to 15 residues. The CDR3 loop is CASSFAGTGNTEAFF. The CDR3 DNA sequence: TGTGCCAGCAGCTTCGCCGGGACAGGGAACACTGAAGCTTTCTTT.

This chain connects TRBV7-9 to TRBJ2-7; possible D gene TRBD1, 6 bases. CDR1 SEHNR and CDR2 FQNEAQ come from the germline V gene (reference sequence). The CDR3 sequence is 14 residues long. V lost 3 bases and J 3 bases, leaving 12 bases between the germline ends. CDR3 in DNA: TGTGCCAGCAGCTTGACAGGCCAAGACTACGAGCAGTACTTC. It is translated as CASSLTGQDYEQYF.

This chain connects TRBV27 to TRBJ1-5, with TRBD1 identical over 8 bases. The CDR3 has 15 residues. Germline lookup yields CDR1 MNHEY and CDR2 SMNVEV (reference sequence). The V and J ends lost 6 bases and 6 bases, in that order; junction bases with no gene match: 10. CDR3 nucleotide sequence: TGTGCCAGCAGGACAGGGGCTTATGGTGTTCAGCCCCAGCATTTT. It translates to CASRTGAYGVQPQHF.

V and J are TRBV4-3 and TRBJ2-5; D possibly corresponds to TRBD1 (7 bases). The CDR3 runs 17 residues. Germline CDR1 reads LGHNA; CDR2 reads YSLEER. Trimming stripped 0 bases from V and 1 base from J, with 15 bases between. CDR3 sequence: CASSQDIRGTVQETQYF. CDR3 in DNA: TGCGCCAGCAGCCAAGACATTCGCGGGACAGTCCAAGAGACCCAGTACTTC.

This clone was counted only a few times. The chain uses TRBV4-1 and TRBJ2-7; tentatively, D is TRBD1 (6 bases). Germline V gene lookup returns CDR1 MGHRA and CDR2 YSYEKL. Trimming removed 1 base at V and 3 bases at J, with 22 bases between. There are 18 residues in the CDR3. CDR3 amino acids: CASSQAVSGTFAFYEQYF. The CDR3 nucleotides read TGCGCCAGCAGCCAAGCCGTTTCCGGGACATTCGCCTTCTACGAGCAGTACTTC.

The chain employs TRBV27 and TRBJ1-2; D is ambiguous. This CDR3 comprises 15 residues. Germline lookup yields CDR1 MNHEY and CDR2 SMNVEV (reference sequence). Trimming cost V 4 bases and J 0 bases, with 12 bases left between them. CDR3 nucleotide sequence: TGTGCCAGCAGTTCGTTGAACCGCGCTAACTATGGCTACACCTTC. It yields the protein CASSSLNRANYGYTF.

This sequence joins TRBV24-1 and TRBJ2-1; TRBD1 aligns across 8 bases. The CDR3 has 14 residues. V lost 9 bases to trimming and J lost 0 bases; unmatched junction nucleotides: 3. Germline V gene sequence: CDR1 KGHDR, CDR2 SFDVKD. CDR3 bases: TGTGCCACCTCTGACAGGGGCTCCTACAATGAGCAGTTCTTC. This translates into CATSDRGSYNEQFF.

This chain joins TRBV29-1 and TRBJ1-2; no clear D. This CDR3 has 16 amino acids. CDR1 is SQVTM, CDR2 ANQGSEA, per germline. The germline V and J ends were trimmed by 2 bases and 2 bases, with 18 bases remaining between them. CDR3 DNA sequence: TGCAGCGTTGAAATCGTGGCAGGTGGGTCGAACTATGGCTACACCTTC. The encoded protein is CSVEIVAGGSNYGYTF.

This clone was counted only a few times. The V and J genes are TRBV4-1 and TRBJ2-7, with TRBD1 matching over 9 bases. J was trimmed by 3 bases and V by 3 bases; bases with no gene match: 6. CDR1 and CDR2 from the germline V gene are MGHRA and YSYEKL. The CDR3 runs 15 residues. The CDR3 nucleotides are TGCGCCAGCAGCCAGGCACCGGGACAGGGCTACGAGCAGTACTTC. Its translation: CASSQAPGQGYEQYF.

CDR3 region: CASSQRGANTGELFF. The CDR3, as DNA: TGCGCCAGCAGCCAGCGGGGGGCGAACACCGGGGAGCTGTTTTTT. The gene calls are TRBV5-1 and TRBJ2-2; 9 bases fit TRBD2. The CDR3 runs 15 residues. In germline, CDR1 is SGHRS, CDR2 YFSETQ. V lost 4 bases, J lost 0 bases, and 1 base stayed unmatched.

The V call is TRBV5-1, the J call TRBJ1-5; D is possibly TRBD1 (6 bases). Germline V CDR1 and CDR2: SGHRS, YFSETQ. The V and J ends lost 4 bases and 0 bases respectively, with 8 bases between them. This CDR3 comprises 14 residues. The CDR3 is CASSADSSNQPQHF. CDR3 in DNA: TGCGCCAGCAGCGCGGACAGTAGCAATCAGCCCCAGCATTTT.

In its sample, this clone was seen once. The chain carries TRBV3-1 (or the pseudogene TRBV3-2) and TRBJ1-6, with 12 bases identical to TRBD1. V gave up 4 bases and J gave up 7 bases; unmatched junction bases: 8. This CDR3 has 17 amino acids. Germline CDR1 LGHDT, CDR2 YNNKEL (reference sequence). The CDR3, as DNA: TGTGCCAGCAGCCGCCACGGGACAGGGGGCGGGAATTCACCCCTCCACTTT. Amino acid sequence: CASSRHGTGGGNSPLHF.

The chain's CDR3 is CASSDRGQATEYF. The CDR3, as DNA: TGTGCCAGCAGTGACCGGGGACAGGCCACCGAGTATTTT. V and J are TRBV2 and TRBJ2-3; 8 bases map to TRBD1. Losses at the gene ends were 3 bases for V and 13 bases for J; bases not matched to a gene: 9. Germline CDR1 SNHLY, CDR2 FYNNEI. The CDR3 sequence is 13 residues long. The full variable domain, its missing parts supplied by reference TRBV2 and TRBJ2-3, is EPEVTQTPSHQVTQMGQEVILRCVPISNHLYFYWYRQILGQKVEFLVSFYNNEISEKSEIFDDQFSVERPDGSNFTLKIRSTKLEDSAMYFCASSDRGQATEYFGPGTRLTVL.

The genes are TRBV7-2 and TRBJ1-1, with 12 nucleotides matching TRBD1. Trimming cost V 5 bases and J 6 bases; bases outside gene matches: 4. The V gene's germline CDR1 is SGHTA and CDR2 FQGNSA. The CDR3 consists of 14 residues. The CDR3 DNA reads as TGTGCCAGCAGCACTGGGACAGGGGGCGCTGAAGCTTTCTTT. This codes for CASSTGTGGAEAFF.

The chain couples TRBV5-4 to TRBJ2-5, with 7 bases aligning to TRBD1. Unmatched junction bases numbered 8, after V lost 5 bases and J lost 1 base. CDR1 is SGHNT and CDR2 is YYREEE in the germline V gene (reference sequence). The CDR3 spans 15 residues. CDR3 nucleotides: TGTGCCAGCAGACCCACCGGGACAGCCCAAGAGACCCAGTACTTC. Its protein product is CASRPTGTAQETQYF. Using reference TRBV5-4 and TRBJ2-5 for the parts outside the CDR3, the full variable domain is ETGVTQSPTHLIKTRGQQVTLRCSSQSGHNTVSWYQQALGQGPQFIFQYYREEENGRGNFPPRFSGLQFPNYSSELNVNALELDDSALYLCASRPTGTAQETQYFGPGTRLLVL.

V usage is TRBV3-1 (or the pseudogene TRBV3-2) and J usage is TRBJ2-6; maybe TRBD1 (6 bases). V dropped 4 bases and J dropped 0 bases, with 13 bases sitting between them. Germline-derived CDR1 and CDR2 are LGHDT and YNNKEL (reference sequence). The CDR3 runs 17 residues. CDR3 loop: CASSRITGYSGANVLTF. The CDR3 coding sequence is TGTGCCAGCAGCCGGATAACAGGGTACTCTGGGGCCAACGTCCTGACTTTC.

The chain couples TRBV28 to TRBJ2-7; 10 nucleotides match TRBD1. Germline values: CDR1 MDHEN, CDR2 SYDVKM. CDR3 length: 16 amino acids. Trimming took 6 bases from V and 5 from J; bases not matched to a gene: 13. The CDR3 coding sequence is TGTGCCAGCAGGTCCCTCGGGGACAGGGGCTTACACGAGCAGTACTTC. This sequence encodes CASRSLGDRGLHEQYF.

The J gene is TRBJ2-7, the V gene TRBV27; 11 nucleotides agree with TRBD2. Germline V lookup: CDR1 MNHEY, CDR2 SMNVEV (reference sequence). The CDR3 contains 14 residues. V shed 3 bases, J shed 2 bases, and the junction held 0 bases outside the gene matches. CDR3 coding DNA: TGTGCCAGCAGTTTGGGACTAGCGGCCTACGAGCAGTACTTC. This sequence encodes CASSLGLAAYEQYF.

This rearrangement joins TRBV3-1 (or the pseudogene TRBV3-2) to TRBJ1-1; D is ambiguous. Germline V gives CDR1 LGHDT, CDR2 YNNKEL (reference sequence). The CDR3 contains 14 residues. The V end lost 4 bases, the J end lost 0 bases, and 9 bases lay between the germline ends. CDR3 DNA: TGTGCCAGCAGCCCCAGGCTTATGAACACTGAAGCTTTCTTT. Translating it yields CASSPRLMNTEAFF.

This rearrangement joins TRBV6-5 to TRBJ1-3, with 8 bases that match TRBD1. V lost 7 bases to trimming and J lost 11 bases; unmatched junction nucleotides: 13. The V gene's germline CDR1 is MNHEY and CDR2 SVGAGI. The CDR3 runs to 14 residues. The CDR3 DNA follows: TGTGCCAGCATTCCCCTGGACAGGGTCACCCCCATATATTTT. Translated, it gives CASIPLDRVTPIYF.